This T cell receptor (beta chain) was obtained from a study of CD8 T cells in Susac syndrome. V was shortened by 3 bases and J by 6 bases, with 18 bases between the two germline ends. The CDR3 contains 16 residues. Germline V gene sequence: CDR1 LGHNA, CDR2 YSLEER. Sequencing of TCR beta drew on CD8+ and CD4+ T cells from blood. Treatment-naive patients with stable or active relapsing-remitting disease were the multiple sclerosis controls. Random hexamers were used to reverse transcribe the RNA input (about 0.45 to 1 ug). The CDR3 of TCR beta was amplified by immunoSEQ multiplex PCR across 54 Vbeta and 13 Jbeta. From the immunoSEQ multiplex PCR reads, TCRdb called clonotypes with MiXCR, one entry per CDR3 protein. This sample yields fewer than 350,000 distinct CDR3 sequences, of which around 89% are seen a single time; about 0.17% belongs to the top ten.

Sequencing was done on a sample of CD8+ T cells from PBMCs. The chain has TRBV4-3 and TRBJ2-1; the D gene is possibly TRBD2 (5 bases). This TCR came from a human donor with multiple sclerosis. The CDR3 coding sequence is TGCGCCAGCAGCCAGGGTCCGGGAAACCTCGGCAATGAGCAGTTCTTC. Encoded protein: CASSQGPGNLGNEQFF.